The 28 T cell receptor beta chains in this list originate from one sample, sequenced in a study of T-cell reconstitution after alpha-beta-depleted transplantation in children. Unique molecular identifiers were built into the TCRbeta library. TCRdb used MiXCR to reprocess the PCR reads, holding one entry per CDR3 protein. The sample shows 700,000 to 950,000 distinct CDR3 sequences, around 17% of them seen only once. The specimen was PBMCs, mostly from graft donor cells, collected 360 days after TCRalphabeta/CD19-depleted stem cell transplant. The origin of the receptors is a male patient aged 10-17 years who had a stem cell transplant for acute lymphoblastic leukemia, so the T cells may come from the graft donor.

This clonotype was seen only a few times. This chain connects TRBV4-1 to TRBJ2-1; D may correspond to TRBD1 or TRBD2 (6 bases each). Per germline, CDR1 MGHRA and CDR2 YSYEKL. The ends were cut back, 0 bases at V and 8 bases at J, with 17 bases in the middle. There are 16 residues in the CDR3. The DNA of the CDR3 is TGCGCCAGCAGCCAAGATCGGGGGACACATTTCGATGAGCAGTTCTTC. Its protein product is CASSQDRGTHFDEQFF.

CDR3 protein: CASSQSRLATYEQYF. The CDR3 DNA reads as TGCGCCAGCAGTCAATCGCGACTAGCGACTTACGAGCAGTACTTC. This chain joins TRBV23-1 and TRBJ2-7, with 8 bases aligning to TRBD2. TRBV23-1 is sorted into the ORF group, with uncertain function. Losses at the gene ends were 0 bases for V and 4 bases for J; bases not matched to a gene: 5. The CDR3 is 15 amino acids.

This clonotype was observed a few times. This sequence joins TRBV5-1 and TRBJ2-3; 10 bases are a match to TRBD2. Germline trimming cut 2 bases from V and 4 bases from J; bases unmatched to any gene: 10. This CDR3 region has 17 residues. Looked up from germline, CDR1 is SGHRS and CDR2 is YFSETQ. This CDR3 reads CASSFPPGTSASDTQYF. The CDR3, as DNA: TGCGCCAGCAGCTTCCCACCCGGGACTAGCGCCTCAGATACGCAGTATTTT. The full variable domain, completed using reference TRBV5-1 and TRBJ2-3, is KAGVTQTPRYLIKTRGQQVTLSCSPISGHRSVSWYQQTPGQGLQFLFEYFSETQRNKGNFPGRFSGRQFSNSRSEMNVSTLELGDSALYLCASSFPPGTSASDTQYFGPGTRLTVL.

This clonotype showed up just a few times. J is TRBJ2-7 and V is TRBV4-1; D is uncertain. The V gene lost 0 bases and the J gene lost 5 bases, with 14 bases spanning the gap. Per germline, CDR1 MGHRA and CDR2 YSYEKL. The CDR3 contains 15 residues. This CDR3 is CASSQDGVGMDEQYF. DNA for the CDR3: TGCGCCAGCAGCCAAGATGGGGTGGGGATGGACGAGCAGTACTTC.

The CDR3 here is CSARDSNRGLETQYF. CDR3 DNA sequence: TGCAGTGCTAGAGATTCTAACAGGGGGCTGGAGACCCAGTACTTC. The rearrangement links TRBV20-1 to TRBJ2-5, with 9 nucleotides matching TRBD1. V lost 0 bases and J lost 5; bases outside the gene matches: 7. Looked up from germline, CDR1 is DFQATT and CDR2 is SNEGSKA (reference sequence). The CDR3 covers 15 residues.

This rearrangement joins TRBV12-3 or TRBV12-4 to TRBJ1-2, with 7 bases that match TRBD1. The ends lost 6 bases at V and 2 bases at J; junction bases unmatched: 12. This CDR3 region has 16 residues. The CDR3 nucleotides read TGTGCCAGCAGCCCAACCTGGGGACAGAGAAACTATGGCTACACCTTC. This sequence encodes CASSPTWGQRNYGYTF.

This clonotype has just a few counts. V gene TRBV5-1 combines with J gene TRBJ2-7; no clear D. The CDR3 spans 13 residues. Germline CDR1 reads SGHRS; CDR2 reads YFSETQ. The V gene lost 0 bases and the J gene lost 5 bases, with 9 bases spanning the gap. CDR3 sequence: CASSLGIGNEQYF. CDR3 bases: TGCGCCAGCAGCTTGGGTATTGGGAACGAGCAGTACTTC.

The chain recombines TRBV5-1 with TRBJ2-1; TRBD2 agrees at 7 bases. The trim removed 4 bases at V and 4 bases at J, leaving 5 bases unmatched. Germline V gene lookup returns CDR1 SGHRS and CDR2 YFSETQ. The CDR3 consists of 14 residues. CDR3 coding DNA: TGCGCCAGCAGCCGGGACTACGAATACAATGAGCAGTTCTTC. Protein sequence: CASSRDYEYNEQFF.

This clonotype was counted between two and nine times. The V and J genes are TRBV12-2 and TRBJ2-1; the DNA was not compared with TRBD2, the D call given in the table. TRBV12-2 is a pseudogene locus. The CDR3 spans 20 residues. The CDR3 sequence is CASRRNTSRLAEASYNEQFF. CDR3 sequence (DNA): TGTGCAAGTCGCCGTAACACCTCCCGCTTAGCGGAAGCCTCCTACAATGAGCAGTTCTTC.

This clonotype was observed a handful of times. J is TRBJ1-1 and V is TRBV20-1; no reliable D call. Trimming pared 6 bases from V and 5 bases from J, leaving 7 bases between. The length of the CDR3 is 10 residues. Germline loops: CDR1 DFQATT, CDR2 SNEGSKA (reference sequence). The CDR3 DNA sequence: TGCAGTGCGTTCTTTACTGAAGCTTTCTTT. Translated: CSAFFTEAFF.

This clonotype has ten or more counts. The chain couples TRBV11-2 to TRBJ2-3; the D is unclear. The CDR3 spans 14 residues. Germline V gene data show CDR1 as SGHAT and CDR2 as FQNNGV. V was cut by 8 bases and J by 6 bases, with 18 bases left in between. Here the CDR3 reads CASGDFTFADTQYF. CDR3 DNA: TGTGCCAGCGGGGATTTTACCTTCGCCGATACGCAGTATTTT.

This clonotype was counted a few times. The chain carries TRBV2 and TRBJ2-7; 7 bases are a match to TRBD2. The length of the CDR3 is 15 residues. In germline, CDR1 is SNHLY, CDR2 FYNNEI. Trimming cost V 1 base and J 2 bases; bases outside gene matches: 5. The CDR3 loop reads CASSEEERDPYEQYF. For the CDR3, the DNA is TGTGCCAGCAGTGAAGAGGAGCGGGACCCCTACGAGCAGTACTTC.

This rearrangement joins TRBV11-1 to TRBJ2-1; 11 bases fit TRBD2. V shed 2 bases, J shed 2 bases, and the junction held 14 bases outside the gene matches. This CDR3 comprises 20 residues. CDR1 and CDR2 (germline): SGHAT, FQDESV (reference sequence). In DNA, the CDR3 is TGTGCCAGCAGCTTATGGAATGAGGCTAGCGGGAGGAGGGCCTACAATGAGCAGTTCTTC. Encoded protein: CASSLWNEASGRRAYNEQFF. The complete variable domain, with remaining parts taken from reference TRBV11-1 and TRBJ2-1, reads EAEVAQSPRYKITEKSQAVAFWCDPISGHATLYWYRQILGQGPELLVQFQDESVVDDSQLPKDRFSAERLKGVDSTLKIQPAELGDSAMYLCASSLWNEASGRRAYNEQFFGPGTRLTVL.

This clonotype was counted only a few times. The chain couples TRBV5-1 to TRBJ2-3; D not resolved. V was trimmed by 0 bases and J by 6 bases, leaving 11 bases between them. This CDR3 contains 14 residues. Looked up from germline, CDR1 is SGHRS and CDR2 is YFSETQ. The CDR3 sequence: CASSLAGDSDTQYF. In DNA form, the CDR3 reads TGCGCCAGCAGCTTGGCCGGAGATTCCGATACGCAGTATTTT. The variable domain in full, completed from reference TRBV5-1 and TRBJ2-3, reads KAGVTQTPRYLIKTRGQQVTLSCSPISGHRSVSWYQQTPGQGLQFLFEYFSETQRNKGNFPGRFSGRQFSNSRSEMNVSTLELGDSALYLCASSLAGDSDTQYFGPGTRLTVL.

This clonotype has ten or more counts. The chain has TRBV29-1 and TRBJ1-1, with D unresolved. The germline V gene has CDR1 SQVTM and CDR2 ANQGSEA. V lost 4 bases and J lost 4, with 16 bases in between. This CDR3 is built from 14 residues. The DNA of the CDR3 is TGCAGCGTTGGGGTACGGGTGGGGAGCACTGAAGCTTTCTTT. Its translation: CSVGVRVGSTEAFF.

The chain employs TRBV4-1 and TRBJ2-5; weak D call: TRBD2 (6 bases). Trimming removed 3 bases at V and 5 bases at J, with 22 bases between. CDR3 length equals 17 residues. Germline CDR1 MGHRA, CDR2 YSYEKL. The CDR3 DNA reads as TGCGCCAGCAGCCATTCTCCCCCGGGGGTAGTGGGGGAGACCCAGTACTTC. This encodes CASSHSPPGVVGETQYF.

The CDR3 protein is CASSPRREWGNEQFF. The CDR3 DNA is TGTGCCAGCAGCCCCCGCCGGGAGTGGGGTAATGAGCAGTTCTTC. The rearrangement links TRBV9 to TRBJ2-1; weak D call: TRBD2 (6 bases). Germline values: CDR1 SGDLS, CDR2 YYNGEE. Trimming took 4 bases from V and 7 from J, leaving 18 bases between them. This CDR3 is 15 amino acids long.

This rearrangement joins TRBV7-9 to TRBJ2-5; D might be TRBD2 (6 bases). Germline CDR1 SEHNR, CDR2 FQNEAQ (reference sequence). The CDR3 has 15 amino acids. Deletions cut 1 base from V and 6 bases from J, with 15 bases between. CDR3 amino acids: CASSLVQTRQKTQYF. DNA of the CDR3: TGTGCCAGCAGCTTAGTGCAGACTAGGCAGAAGACCCAGTACTTC. The whole variable domain, remainder taken from reference TRBV7-9 and TRBJ2-5, is DTGVSQNPRHKITKRGQNVTFRCDPISEHNRLYWYRQTLGQGPEFLTYFQNEAQLEKSRLLSDRFSAERPKGSFSTLEIQRTEQGDSAMYLCASSLVQTRQKTQYFGPGTRLLVL.

The chain is built from TRBV5-4 and TRBJ2-7, with D tentatively TRBD1 or TRBD2 (5 bases each). The CDR3 runs to 17 residues. Germline lookup yields CDR1 SGHNT and CDR2 YYREEE (reference sequence). Trimming cost V 4 bases and J 2 bases, with 22 bases left between them. CDR3 sequence: CASSPGFGTYKAYEQYF. The CDR3 DNA reads as TGTGCCAGCAGCCCCGGTTTCGGGACCTATAAAGCCTACGAGCAGTACTTC.

This clonotype was recorded a few times. The chain carries TRBV2 and TRBJ1-3; no clear D gene. Germline CDR1 is SNHLY and CDR2 is FYNNEI. CDR3 length equals 14 residues. V gave up 7 bases and J gave up 0 bases, with 10 bases separating them. The CDR3 DNA reads as TGTGCCAGCACTGGGTTCTACTCTGGAAACACCATATATTTT. Translating gives CASTGFYSGNTIYF. Full variable domain (rest looked up from reference TRBV2 and TRBJ1-3): EPEVTQTPSHQVTQMGQEVILRCVPISNHLYFYWYRQILGQKVEFLVSFYNNEISEKSEIFDDQFSVERPDGSNFTLKIRSTKLEDSAMYFCASTGFYSGNTIYFGEGSWLTVV.

V and J are TRBV5-1 and TRBJ2-1, with TRBD2 matching over 10 bases. The CDR3 has 15 residues. Germline V gives CDR1 SGHRS, CDR2 YFSETQ. J was trimmed by 8 bases and V by 4 bases; bases with no gene match: 9. The CDR3, as DNA: TGCGCCAGCAGCCCTCTAGCGGGGGTGACTGATGAGCAGTTCTTC. Its protein is CASSPLAGVTDEQFF.

This clonotype was seen only a few times. The CDR3 here is CASSLAGTGRGVTEAFF. DNA of the CDR3: TGTGCCAGCAGCTTAGCGGGGACAGGGAGGGGAGTTACCGAAGCTTTCTTT. This chain connects TRBV7-2 to TRBJ1-1, with 9 bases lining up with TRBD1. Germline CDR1 and CDR2: SGHTA and FQGNSA. Losses at the gene ends were 0 bases for V and 8 bases for J; bases not matched to a gene: 13. The CDR3 runs to 17 residues.

Many counts were recorded for this clonotype. The V call is TRBV7-3, the J call TRBJ2-1; D gene unclear. V was cut by 6 bases and J by 2 bases, with 20 bases left in between. The CDR3 consists of 17 residues. Germline V gene lookup returns CDR1 SGHTA and CDR2 FQGTGA. The CDR3 reads CASSPTSGFFTYNEQFF. CDR3 nucleotide sequence: TGTGCCAGCAGTCCTACGTCCGGGTTCTTTACCTACAATGAGCAGTTCTTC.

The rearrangement joins TRBV4-1 to TRBJ2-1; D perhaps matches TRBD1 (5 bases). Trimming removed 8 bases at V and 5 bases at J, with 22 bases between. The CDR3 covers 16 residues. CDR1 and CDR2 (germline): MGHRA, YSYEKL. The CDR3 spells CASQHTGLHPDNEQFF. CDR3 DNA sequence: TGCGCCAGCCAACATACAGGCCTCCACCCCGACAATGAGCAGTTCTTC.

This clonotype came up a few times. The gene calls are TRBV5-1 and TRBJ1-2; D is undetermined. Trimming pared 4 bases from V and 1 base from J, leaving 17 bases between. The CDR3 covers 16 residues. Germline CDR1 and CDR2: SGHRS and YFSETQ. The CDR3 loop is CASSQTRGNLNYGYTF. The CDR3, as DNA: TGCGCCAGCAGCCAAACCCGAGGCAACCTTAACTATGGCTACACCTTC.

The chain carries TRBV18 and TRBJ2-7, with D perhaps matching TRBD1 (6 bases). This CDR3 spans 14 amino acids. CDR1 is KGHSH and CDR2 is LQKENI in the germline V gene. Trimming took 2 bases from V and 2 from J, leaving 10 bases between them. The CDR3 protein is CASSPSDSPYEQYF. Written as DNA, the CDR3 is TGTGCCAGCTCACCATCGGACAGTCCCTACGAGCAGTACTTC.

This rearrangement joins TRBV6-5 to TRBJ1-1; weak D call: TRBD1 (6 bases). This CDR3 spans 16 amino acids. V was cut by 2 bases and J by 0 bases, with 13 bases left in between. From germline, CDR1 is MNHEY and CDR2 SVGAGI. CDR3 nucleotide sequence: TGTGCCAGCAGTTACCAGGGGTTCCTCGTGAACACTGAAGCTTTCTTT. This translates into CASSYQGFLVNTEAFF.

The CDR3, as DNA: TGTGCCAGCAGCTTAAGCCCTAGCGGGTTGGGCTCCTACGAGCAGTACTTC. Translation: CASSLSPSGLGSYEQYF. The V call is TRBV7-8, the J call TRBJ2-7, with 8 bases identical to TRBD2. The CDR3 has 17 amino acids. Germline assignment: CDR1 SGHVS and CDR2 FQNEAQ. The V and J ends lost 2 bases and 0 bases, in that order; junction bases with no gene match: 9.